This is a list of T cell receptor beta chains from one sample in a study of OX40 agonist ivuxolimab in advanced cancers. The assay was immunoSEQ multiplex PCR, and TCRdb's table has in-frame clones only and misses some. The sample lists about 100,000 clones; around 94% were seen once. The source material was CD4+ or CD8+ T cells sorted from blood, sampled in a trial of the OX40 agonist ivuxolimab. These receptor sequences come from an adult with an advanced solid tumor such as melanoma, head and neck, liver or kidney cancer. Each CDR3 is given with its conserved first and last residue. Each record gives: D gene, clone size, V gene, J gene, CDR3 protein, CDR3 DNA. The D gene is left open where the match is weak. The listing skips clone size in some rows; elsewhere it reads once, few, many or a size class.

>NA|NA|TRBV6-5|TRBJ2-5
CASSYSIHQDQETQYF
TGTGCCAGCAGTTACTCGATTCACCAGGACCAAGAGACCCAGTACTTC
>NA|NA|TRBV19|TRBJ2-3
CASSRTRTTDTQYF
TGTGCCAGTAGCCGGACGAGGACCACAGATACGCAGTATTTT
>NA|NA|TRBV12-5|TRBJ1-5
CASGSPIEDHDQPQHF
TGTGCTAGTGGTTCCCCGATTGAGGACCATGATCAGCCCCAGCATTTT
>TRBD1|NA|TRBV6-5|TRBJ2-7
CASSQGTGFYEQYF
TGTGCCAGCAGCCAGGGGACAGGGTTCTACGAGCAGTACTTC
>NA|NA|TRBV27|TRBJ1-6
CASSFGGNSPLHF
TGTGCCAGCAGTTTTGGTGGAAATTCACCCCTCCACTTT
>TRBD1|NA|TRBV4-1|TRBJ2-7
CASSQVPGQGTYEQYF
TGCGCCAGCAGCCAAGTACCGGGACAGGGGACCTACGAGCAGTACTTC
>TRBD2|NA|TRBV5-1|TRBJ2-1
CASSSSGGAFYEQFF
TGCGCCAGCAGCTCTAGCGGGGGGGCCTTCTATGAGCAGTTCTTC
>TRBD2|NA|TRBV28|TRBJ2-7
CASSAASGGFLRYEQYF
TGTGCCAGCAGCGCGGCTAGCGGGGGTTTTTTACGCTACGAGCAGTACTTC
>TRBD1|NA|TRBV11-2|TRBJ1-2
CASSLSGQTGDNYGYTF
TGTGCCAGCAGCTTATCGGGGCAGACAGGGGACAACTATGGCTACACCTTC
>NA|NA|TRBV27|TRBJ2-1
CASSPGLSYNEQFF
TGTGCCAGCAGTCCGGGACTCTCCTACAATGAGCAGTTCTTC
>TRBD1|NA|TRBV27|TRBJ2-7
CASSLGQGANEQYF
TGTGCCAGCAGTTTGGGACAGGGGGCCAACGAGCAGTACTTC
>TRBD2|NA|TRBV5-1|TRBJ2-1
CASSLVLERGVEQFF
TGCGCCAGCAGCTTGGTGTTAGAGCGGGGGGTTGAGCAGTTCTTC
>NA|NA|TRBV5-1|TRBJ2-3
CASSFGFGGVADTQYF
TGCGCCAGCAGTTTTGGGTTCGGCGGGGTTGCAGATACGCAGTATTTT
>TRBD2|once|TRBV10-1|TRBJ2-3
CASSESNSGAGDTQYF
TGCGCCAGCAGTGAGTCGAATAGCGGGGCGGGGGATACGCAGTATTTT
>TRBD1|once|TRBV28|TRBJ1-2
CASSSWTGGNYGYTF
TGTGCCAGCAGTTCCTGGACAGGGGGAAACTATGGCTACACCTTC
>NA|NA|TRBV5-6|TRBJ2-1
CASSLSVAAYNEQFF
TGTGCCAGCAGCTTGTCGGTAGCGGCATACAATGAGCAGTTCTTC
>NA|NA|TRBV5-6|TRBJ2-3
CASSLVVATTDTQYF
TGTGCCAGCAGCTTGGTAGTAGCGACAACAGATACGCAGTATTTT
>NA|NA|TRBV27|TRBJ2-6
CASSFAGANVLTF
TGTGCCAGCAGTTTTGCTGGGGCCAACGTCCTGACTTTC
>NA|NA|TRBV6-6|TRBJ1-2
CASYSRGPYYGYTF
TGTGCCAGCTATTCCCGGGGGCCGTACTATGGCTACACCTTC
>TRBD1|NA|TRBV6-5|TRBJ1-5
CASSSSTGVQPQHF
TGTGCCAGCAGCTCCTCGACAGGGGTGCAGCCCCAGCATTTT
>NA|NA|TRBV5-1|TRBJ2-7
CASSLTGTPDPSSYEQYF
TGCGCCAGCAGCTTGACCGGGACCCCTGATCCGAGCTCCTACGAGCAGTACTTC
>TRBD1|NA|TRBV6-5|TRBJ2-3
CASSHRGHTDTQYF
TGTGCCAGCAGTCACAGGGGGCACACAGATACGCAGTATTTT
>NA|NA|TRBV9|TRBJ1-2
CASSGQGPAGYTF
TGTGCCAGCAGCGGGCAGGGGCCAGCTGGCTACACCTTC
>TRBD2|NA|TRBV2|TRBJ2-3
CASSGTSGGASTDTQYF
TGTGCCAGCAGCGGGACTAGCGGGGGGGCTAGCACAGATACGCAGTATTTT
>NA|NA|TRBV11-2|TRBJ2-5
CASSRSTGKETQYF
TGTGCCAGCAGCCGGTCGACAGGAAAAGAGACCCAGTACTTC
>NA|NA|TRBV12-5|TRBJ2-7
CASAPPDRGDEQYF
TGTGCTAGTGCCCCGCCCGACCGGGGTGACGAGCAGTACTTC
>NA|once|TRBV29-1|TRBJ1-2
CSVESRDDYGYTF
TGCAGCGTTGAAAGCAGGGACGACTATGGCTACACCTTC
>NA|NA|TRBV2|TRBJ1-6
CASSATGISSYNSPLHF
TGTGCCAGCAGTGCGACAGGAATTAGCTCCTATAATTCACCCCTCCACTTT
>NA|NA|TRBV5-4|TRBJ1-5
CASSLDPDLPQHF
TGTGCCAGCAGCTTGGATCCGGACCTGCCCCAGCATTTT
>NA|NA|TRBV5-4|TRBJ2-1
CASSPDRGKPYNEQFF
TGTGCCAGCAGCCCGGATAGAGGGAAACCATACAATGAGCAGTTCTTC
>NA|once|TRBV29-1|TRBJ2-7
CSVEIYKEQYF
TGCAGCGTTGAAATTTATAAGGAGCAGTACTTC
>NA|NA|TRBV9|TRBJ1-2
CASSVNLEEFNYGYTF
TGTGCCAGCAGCGTAAACTTGGAGGAATTTAACTATGGCTACACCTTC
>TRBD1|NA|TRBV6-5|TRBJ2-5
CASSLGGQQETQYF
TGTGCCAGCAGCTTAGGGGGACAGCAAGAGACCCAGTACTTC
>TRBD1|NA|TRBV5-8|TRBJ1-2
CASSPLLQGDGYTF
TGTGCCAGCAGCCCGCTATTACAGGGGGATGGCTACACCTTC
>TRBD1|NA|TRBV7-8|TRBJ1-5
CASSLGGGQGDQPQHF
TGTGCCAGCAGCTTAGGAGGAGGACAGGGGGATCAGCCCCAGCATTTT
>NA|NA|TRBV7-9|TRBJ1-5
CASSSQGRNQPQHF
TGTGCCAGCAGCTCACAGGGAAGAAATCAGCCCCAGCATTTT
>TRBD2|NA|TRBV13|TRBJ2-7
CASSLLSSGVIYEQYF
TGTGCCAGCAGCTTACTTAGTAGCGGGGTCATCTACGAGCAGTACTTC
>NA|NA|TRBV15|TRBJ2-1
CATRGSRDTRYNEQFF
TGTGCCACCAGAGGGAGCCGGGACACCCGGTACAATGAGCAGTTCTTC
>NA|NA|TRBV6-5|TRBJ1-5
CASSLGRHQPQHF
TGTGCCAGCAGTTTGGGGCGTCATCAGCCCCAGCATTTT
>NA|NA|TRBV19|TRBJ1-1
CASSVSHRAEAFF
TGTGCCAGTAGTGTAAGCCACAGAGCTGAAGCTTTCTTT
>TRBD2|once|TRBV10-1|TRBJ2-7
CASSESGSPYEQYF
TGCGCCAGCAGTGAAAGCGGGAGCCCCTACGAGCAGTACTTC
>NA|NA|TRBV5-1|TRBJ2-1
CASSYWDNEQFF
TGCGCCAGCAGCTACTGGGACAATGAGCAGTTCTTC
>NA|NA|TRBV5-1|TRBJ1-1
CASRQWENTEAFF
TGCGCCAGCAGGCAGTGGGAGAACACTGAAGCTTTCTTT
>NA|NA|TRBV6-5|TRBJ1-2
CASSYGSGVNYGYTF
TGTGCCAGCAGTTACGGGTCAGGGGTTAACTATGGCTACACCTTC
>TRBD1|NA|TRBV27|TRBJ2-7
CASSLLRDSSYEQYF
TGTGCCAGCAGTTTACTCCGGGACAGCTCCTACGAGCAGTACTTC
>TRBD1|NA|TRBV6-5|TRBJ1-2
CASSYGTGGGSGYTF
TGTGCCAGCAGTTACGGGACAGGGGGTGGGTCCGGCTACACCTTC
>NA|once|TRBV30|TRBJ1-1
CAWSTAENTEAFF
TGTGCCTGGAGTACGGCCGAAAACACTGAAGCTTTCTTT
>NA|NA|TRBV27|TRBJ1-1
CASSPSRGAEAFF
TGTGCCAGCAGCCCCTCCAGGGGTGCTGAAGCTTTCTTT
>NA|NA|TRBV5-5|TRBJ1-4
CASSLDGTPLNEKLFF
TGTGCCAGCAGCTTGGATGGGACCCCTCTTAATGAAAAACTGTTTTTT
>TRBD1|NA|TRBV7-9|TRBJ1-5
CASSPPTGGNQPQHF
TGTGCCAGCAGTCCACCCACAGGGGGAAATCAGCCCCAGCATTTT
>NA|NA|TRBV7-6|TRBJ2-7
CASSPLRDNSYEQYF
TGTGCCAGCAGCCCTCTGAGGGACAACTCCTACGAGCAGTACTTC
>NA|once|TRBV7-3|TRBJ1-1
CASSVDLNTEAFF
TGTGCCAGCAGCGTTGATCTTAACACTGAAGCTTTCTTT
>TRBD1|NA|TRBV15|TRBJ2-7
CATSREIWGDRGAYEQYF
TGTGCCACCAGCAGAGAGATATGGGGAGACAGGGGGGCCTACGAGCAGTACTTC
>NA|NA|TRBV27|TRBJ2-6
CASSRLLSGANVLTF
TGTGCCAGCAGCCGACTGCTCTCTGGGGCCAACGTCCTGACTTTC
>TRBD1|NA|TRBV2|TRBJ2-7
CASSPGQGAYEQYF
TGTGCCAGCAGTCCGGGACAGGGGGCTTACGAGCAGTACTTC
>NA|once|TRBV7-9|TRBJ1-4
CASSLVGRHEKLFF
TGTGCCAGCAGCTTAGTTGGGAGGCACGAAAAACTGTTTTTT